These 10 T cell receptor beta chains were all obtained from the same sample, sequenced in a study of PD-L1 blockade in urothelial cancer (dated by TCRdb to 2015 to 2018). To prepare the library, the immunoSEQ multiplex PCR assay was applied. TCRdb re-hosts the immuneACCESS table, in-frame sequences only. Its copies lack some clones; in the studies checked, an unresolved V gene accounts for under half of them, and the cause for the rest is not known. The sample contains roughly 120,000 clones, around 89% of them found a single time. The ten largest clones take up around 1.7% of the sample. In the paper's terms, the time point label means: peripheral blood 6 weeks after treatment start. Sequenced here: PBMCs, sampled around atezolizumab (anti-PD-L1) treatment. The origin of the receptors is a man in his fifties or sixties with urothelial cancer.

The chain is built from TRBV4-3 and TRBJ2-1, with D perhaps TRBD1 (6 bases). The V end lost 3 bases, the J end lost 9 bases, and 18 bases lay between the germline ends. The CDR3 contains 15 residues. Per the germline V gene, CDR1 is LGHNA and CDR2 is YSLEER. The CDR3 region is CASSHLRAQGTEQFF. In DNA form, the CDR3 reads TGCGCCAGCAGCCATCTGAGGGCACAGGGAACTGAGCAGTTCTTC.

This chain connects TRBV19 to TRBJ2-1; maybe TRBD2 (5 bases). The germline V gene has CDR1 LNHDA and CDR2 SQIVND (reference sequence). The germline V and J ends were trimmed by 3 bases and 7 bases, with 10 bases remaining between them. CDR3 size: 13 residues. The CDR3 is CASSIQRENEQFF. For the CDR3, the DNA is TGTGCCAGTAGTATCCAGAGGGAGAATGAGCAGTTCTTC.

This clone is labeled as medium-sized. The chain joins TRBV28 to TRBJ1-5; D remains ambiguous. V lost 10 bases, J lost 11 bases, and 18 bases lay in between. This CDR3 is 12 amino acids long. Germline V gene data show CDR1 as MDHEN and CDR2 as SYDVKM. CDR3 bases: TGTGCCACCTCGGGGTCCTCGTTGTCCCAGCATTTT. This encodes CATSGSSLSQHF.

The chain is built from TRBV28 and TRBJ2-7; the D gene is possibly TRBD2 (7 bases). Germline V CDR1 and CDR2: MDHEN, SYDVKM. Deletions cut 3 bases from V and 5 bases from J, with 20 bases between. The CDR3 length is 16 residues. The CDR3 DNA is TGTGCCAGCAGTTTTAGCCGTGCCTGGGGGGGGCACGAGCAGTACTTC. Translation gives CASSFSRAWGGHEQYF.

The chain uses TRBV7-2 and TRBJ1-2, with 9 bases matching TRBD1. Trimming cost V 5 bases and J 3 bases; bases outside gene matches: 10. Per germline, CDR1 SGHTA and CDR2 FQGNSA. The CDR3 length is 16 residues. The DNA for the CDR3 is TGTGCCAGCAGCCCCGCGAGGGGGACAGGGTACTATGGCTACACCTTC. Translated, it gives CASSPARGTGYYGYTF.

The chain joins TRBV25-1 to TRBJ1-6; 10 nucleotides agree with TRBD1. V dropped 3 bases and J dropped 10; count of bases not matched to a gene: 3. The CDR3 spans 14 residues. Germline CDR1 is MGHDK and CDR2 is SYGVNS. The DNA for the CDR3 is TGTGCCAGCAGTGAGGGACAGGGGAGGTCACCCCTCCACTTT. It is translated as CASSEGQGRSPLHF.

The rearrangement uses TRBV29-1 and TRBJ2-7; no reliable D call. V was clipped by 7 bases and J by 0 bases, with 13 bases between them. This CDR3 is 13 amino acids long. Germline-derived CDR1 and CDR2 are SQVTM and ANQGSEA. The CDR3 here is CSAGDNYSYEQYF. DNA of the CDR3: TGCAGCGCTGGAGACAACTACTCCTACGAGCAGTACTTC.

The V and J genes are TRBV4-1 and TRBJ1-6, with TRBD1 matching over 7 bases. The CDR3 has 15 residues. Per germline, CDR1 MGHRA and CDR2 YSYEKL. The ends lost 4 bases at V and 9 bases at J; junction bases unmatched: 9. The CDR3 bases are TGCGCCAGCAGCCCCCCACAGGGGATCGGTTCACCCCTCCACTTT. This translates into CASSPPQGIGSPLHF.

Details on this clone: An end of the junction differs from the germline gene, which may be a read error. The chain is built from TRBV7-2 and TRBJ2-7, with a weak D call TRBD2 (6 bases). In germline, CDR1 is SGHTA, CDR2 FQGNSA. The CDR3 spans 13 residues. The CDR3 region has the DNA TGTGCCACCTCGCGGGACGCCTCCTCCGAGCAGTACTTC. Translating it yields CATSRDASSEQYF.

This chain connects TRBV5-6 to TRBJ1-1; D is ambiguous. This CDR3 is built from 12 residues. CDR1 and CDR2 (germline): SGHDT, YYEEEE. V was clipped by 0 bases and J by 2 bases, with 2 bases between them. For the CDR3, the DNA is TGTGCCAGCAGCTTGGCAAACACTGAAGCTTTCTTT. It codes for CASSLANTEAFF. The whole variable domain, filled in from reference TRBV5-6 and TRBJ1-1, reads DAGVTQSPTHLIKTRGQQVTLRCSPKSGHDTVSWYQQALGQGPQFIFQYYEEEERQRGNFPDRFSGHQFPNYSSELNVNALLLGDSALYLCASSLANTEAFFGQGTRLTVV.